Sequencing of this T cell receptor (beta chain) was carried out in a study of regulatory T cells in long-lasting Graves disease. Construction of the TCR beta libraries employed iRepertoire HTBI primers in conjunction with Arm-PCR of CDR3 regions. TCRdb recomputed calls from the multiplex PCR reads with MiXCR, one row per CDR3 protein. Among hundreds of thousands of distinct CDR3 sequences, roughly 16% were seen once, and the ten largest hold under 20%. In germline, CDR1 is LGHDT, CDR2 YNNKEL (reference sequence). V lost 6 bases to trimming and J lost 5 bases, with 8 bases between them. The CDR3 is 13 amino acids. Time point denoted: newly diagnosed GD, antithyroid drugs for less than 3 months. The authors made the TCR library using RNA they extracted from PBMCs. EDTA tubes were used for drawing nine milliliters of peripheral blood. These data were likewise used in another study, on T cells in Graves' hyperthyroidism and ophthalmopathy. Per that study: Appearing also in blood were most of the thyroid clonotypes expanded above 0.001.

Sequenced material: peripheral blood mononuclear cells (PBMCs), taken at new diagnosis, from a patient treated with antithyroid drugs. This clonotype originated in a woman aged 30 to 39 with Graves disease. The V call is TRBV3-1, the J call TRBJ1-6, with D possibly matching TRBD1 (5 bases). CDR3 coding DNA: TGTGCCAGCAGGGGGGGACATAATTCACCCCTCCACTTT. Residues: CASRGGHNSPLHF.